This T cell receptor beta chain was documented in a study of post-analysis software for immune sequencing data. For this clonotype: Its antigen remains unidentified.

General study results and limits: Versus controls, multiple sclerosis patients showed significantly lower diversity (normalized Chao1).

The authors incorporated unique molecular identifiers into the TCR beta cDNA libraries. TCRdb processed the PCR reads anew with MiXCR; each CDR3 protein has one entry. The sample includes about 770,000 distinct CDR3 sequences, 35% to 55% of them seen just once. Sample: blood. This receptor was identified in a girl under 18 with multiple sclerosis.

Here the CDR3 reads CSARDFDSNQPQHF. The DNA for the CDR3 is TGCAGTGCTAGAGATTTTGATAGCAATCAGCCCCAGCATTTT. The genes are TRBV20-1 and TRBJ1-5; D ambiguous. Per the germline V gene, CDR1 is DFQATT and CDR2 is SNEGSKA (reference sequence). V shed 0 bases and J shed 0 bases, with 6 bases lying between them. The CDR3 has 14 residues.